This T cell receptor beta chain was profiled in a study of Ad26.COV2.S vaccination and SARS-CoV-2 variants. Trimming stripped 1 base from V and 1 base from J, with 16 bases between. Germline assignment: CDR1 GTSNPN and CDR2 SVGIG (reference sequence). The CDR3 has 16 amino acids. In the case of this clone: Its antigen is unknown.

Study-wide points: Marked by substantial breadth, spike-specific CD8+ and CD4+ T cell responses were reportedly seen after vaccination. Analytic work on TCR breadth and depth might have understated the full extent of total T cell responses. Relative to placebo recipients, vaccine recipients exhibited elevated spike-specific TCR breadth.

Using immunoSEQ multiplex PCR, the repertoire was profiled, and TCRdb retains in-frame clones only, with some absent. The sample includes around 45,000 clones, approximately 80% of them seen just once. The specimen comprised peripheral blood, sampled after recovery from COVID-19. The chain couples TRBV30 to TRBJ1-1, with D possibly matching TRBD1 (5 bases). The clonotype originates from a human donor who had recovered from COVID-19. The CDR3 bases are TGTGCCTGGAGTGGGCCCGGAGGGGAGGGGAACACTGAAGCTTTCTTT. It codes for CAWSGPGGEGNTEAFF.